The present T cell receptor (beta chain) was sequenced within a study of response to subunit inactivated influenza vaccine. This CDR3 is 12 amino acids long. Germline V gene sequence: CDR1 MNHEY, CDR2 SVGAGI. V dropped 6 bases and J dropped 8 bases, with 13 bases sitting between them. TCRdb re-called the RT-PCR reads through MiXCR, storing one row per CDR3 protein. Here the sample spans some 180,000 distinct CDR3 sequences, about 10% being singletons. This clonotype was seen ten or more times. The rearrangement joins TRBV6-5 to TRBJ1-2; D might be TRBD1 (6 bases). This sample comprised non-naive T cells sorted from PBMCs, obtained on the day of vaccination. The clonotype was recovered from a man in his forties or fifties who received an inactivated influenza vaccine. The CDR3 is CASSYTGFGYTF. CDR3 sequence (DNA): TGTGCCAGCAGCTATACAGGGTTCGGCTACACCTTC.